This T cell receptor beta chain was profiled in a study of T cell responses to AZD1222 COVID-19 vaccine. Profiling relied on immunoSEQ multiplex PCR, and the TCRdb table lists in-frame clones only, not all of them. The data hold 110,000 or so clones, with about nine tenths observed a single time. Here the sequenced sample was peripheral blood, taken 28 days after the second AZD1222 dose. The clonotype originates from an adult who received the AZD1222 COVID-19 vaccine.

This CDR3 is CASSLASLGATFF. For the CDR3, the DNA is TGTGCCAGCAGCTTAGCGTCGCTAGGCGCAACTTTCTTT. The gene calls are TRBV13 and TRBJ1-1, with unresolved D. Germline V lookup: CDR1 PRHDT, CDR2 FYEKMQ (reference sequence). The CDR3 spans 13 residues. Trimming pared 1 base from V and 12 bases from J, leaving 15 bases between.